One and the same sample provided the 12 T cell receptor beta chains below, sequenced in a study of T cell repertoires in ileal Crohn's disease. The repertoire was sequenced with immunoSEQ multiplex PCR; TCRdb's copy has only in-frame clones and lacks some. The sample holds roughly 31,000 clones, around four fifths seen once. The sample comprised ileal tissue. These receptor sequences come from an adult with Crohn's disease.

This clone was seen a handful of times. The rearrangement joins TRBV29-1 to TRBJ2-7, with unresolved D. Germline CDR1 reads SQVTM; CDR2 reads ANQGSEA. There are 11 residues in the CDR3. V was trimmed by 5 bases and J by 0 bases, leaving 5 bases between them. The CDR3 sequence is CSVRSSYEQYF. CDR3 DNA: TGCAGCGTTCGGAGCTCCTACGAGCAGTACTTC.

This chain connects TRBV6-6 to TRBJ2-3; 10 positions match TRBD2. CDR1 and CDR2 (germline): MNHNY, SVGAGI (reference sequence). The CDR3 covers 16 residues. Germline trimming cut 5 bases from V and 3 bases from J; bases unmatched to any gene: 8. The CDR3 here is CASSGVAGGVTDTQYF. DNA for the CDR3: TGTGCCAGCAGTGGTGTAGCGGGGGGAGTGACAGATACGCAGTATTTT.

This chain connects TRBV30 to TRBJ1-1, with 7 bases matching TRBD1. The CDR3 consists of 16 residues. V lost 3 bases to trimming and J lost 2 bases; unmatched junction nucleotides: 12. CDR1 is GTSNPN and CDR2 is SVGIG in the germline V gene (reference sequence). In nucleotides, the CDR3 is TGTGCCTGGAGAGACCGACGATTAGGGGGCAACACTGAAGCTTTCTTT. Amino acids: CAWRDRRLGGNTEAFF.

Judged by abundance, this clone is medium-sized (0.01 to 0.1%). The chain links TRBV5-1 to TRBJ1-1; D may be TRBD1 (6 bases). V was shortened by 4 bases and J by 6 bases, with 16 bases between the two germline ends. CDR3 length equals 14 residues. Germline assignment: CDR1 SGHRS and CDR2 YFSETQ. In DNA, the CDR3 is TGCGCCAGCAGCCCCAGGTCGGGGGGCTCTGAAGCTTTCTTT. Translating it yields CASSPRSGGSEAFF.

The chain joins TRBV4-1 to TRBJ2-1, with 15 bases matching TRBD2. With V trimmed by 2 bases and J by 0 bases, 5 bases remained unmatched. Germline CDR1 and CDR2: MGHRA and YSYEKL. This CDR3 region has 19 residues. For the CDR3, the DNA is TGCGCCAGCAGCCAACCGGGACTAGCGGGGGGAGTCTCCTACAATGAGCAGTTCTTC. Translated: CASSQPGLAGGVSYNEQFF.

The V and J genes are TRBV6-1 and TRBJ1-1; TRBD1 aligns across 7 bases. Germline CDR1 MNHNS, CDR2 SASEGT. After removal of 9 bases from V and 1 base from J, the junction contained 5 bases not matched to a gene. The CDR3 totals 13 residues. The CDR3 DNA sequence: TGTGCCAGTGACAGGGCGACGAACACTGAAGCTTTCTTT. Translating gives CASDRATNTEAFF.

The chain is built from TRBV7-2 and TRBJ1-2, with TRBD1 matching 7 bases. With 8 bases clipped from V and 5 bases from J, the junction kept 2 bases outside the gene matches. There are 11 residues in the CDR3. CDR1 and CDR2 from the germline V gene are SGHTA and FQGNSA. CDR3 residues: CASRQGYGYTF. The CDR3 DNA reads as TGTGCCAGCCGACAGGGATATGGCTACACCTTC.

V usage is TRBV5-1 and J usage is TRBJ2-1; 7 bases fit TRBD2. CDR1 SGHRS and CDR2 YFSETQ come from the germline V gene. This CDR3 comprises 11 residues. With 5 bases clipped from V and 8 bases from J, the junction kept 1 base outside the gene matches. CDR3 DNA: TGCGCCAGCAGTGGGAGGGATGAGCAGTTCTTC. This translates into CASSGRDEQFF.

In this sample, this clone turned up a few times. For the CDR3, the DNA is TGTGCCAGTAGTTCGACGGGAGAATACAATGAGCAGTTCTTC. Translating gives CASSSTGEYNEQFF. The chain employs TRBV19 and TRBJ2-1; a possible D gene is TRBD2 (6 bases). Trimming stripped 5 bases from V and 4 bases from J, with 12 bases between. Germline V CDR1 and CDR2: LNHDA, SQIVND (reference sequence). The CDR3 is 14 residues long.

The chain recombines TRBV6-6 with TRBJ2-7; D possibly corresponds to TRBD2 (5 bases). The CDR3 is 14 amino acids. Trimming removed 7 bases from V and 7 bases from J, with 20 bases in between. Germline CDR1 reads MNHNY; CDR2 reads SVGAGI (reference sequence). CDR3 nucleotides: TGTGCCAGCAAGGGCGGGCCACTAATAGAAGAGCAGTACTTC. It translates to CASKGGPLIEEQYF.

V is TRBV28 and J is TRBJ2-7, with D uncertain. V lost 8 bases and J lost 1, with 6 bases in between. CDR1 is MDHEN and CDR2 is SYDVKM in the germline V gene. The CDR3 totals 11 residues. CDR3 sequence reads: CASSQSYEQYF. In nucleotides, the CDR3 is TGTGCCAGCTCCCAGTCCTACGAGCAGTACTTC.

This rearrangement joins TRBV4-1 to TRBJ2-1, with TRBD2 matching 7 bases. CDR1 and CDR2 from the germline V gene are MGHRA and YSYEKL. The CDR3 spans 20 residues. J lost 1 base, V lost 4 bases, and 19 bases had no gene match. The CDR3 DNA reads as TGCGCCAGCAGCCCCCGAGTGGCACTAGCGCTTGGCTTTTCCTACAATGAGCAGTTCTTC. This encodes CASSPRVALALGFSYNEQFF.